One and the same sample provided the 5 T cell receptor beta chains below, sequenced in a study of immune cell composition in non-small cell lung cancer. Measured with immunoSEQ multiplex PCR; TCRdb has only the in-frame clones, and not every one. The profile shows approximately 8,000 clones, around four fifths of them singletons. The sequenced sample was lung tumor tissue. These receptor sequences come from a human donor with non-small cell lung cancer.

The V gene is TRBV27, the J gene TRBJ2-6, with 8 bases lining up with TRBD2. The CDR3 length is 22 residues. The J segment lost 0 bases and the V segment lost 3 bases, leaving 19 bases of the junction unmatched. Germline V gene data show CDR1 as MNHEY and CDR2 as SMNVEV (reference sequence). The CDR3 spells CASSFSARAGALGTSGANVLTF. The CDR3 DNA follows: TGTGCCAGCAGTTTCTCCGCTCGAGCGGGGGCGCTGGGTACCTCTGGGGCCAACGTCCTGACTTTC.

The chain joins TRBV5-1 to TRBJ2-4; D possibly corresponds to TRBD2 (6 bases). The germline V gene has CDR1 SGHRS and CDR2 YFSETQ. V gave up 4 bases and J gave up 5 bases, with 13 bases separating them. CDR3 length: 14 residues. The CDR3 sequence is CASSRRGGQNIQYF. In nucleotides, the CDR3 is TGCGCCAGCAGCCGTCGGGGAGGACAAAACATTCAGTACTTC.

This clone appeared a single time. The V and J genes are TRBV7-2 and TRBJ2-1, with 11 bases that match TRBD2. The germline gives CDR1 SGHTA, CDR2 FQGNSA. The CDR3 length is 15 residues. V shed 5 bases and J 2 bases; nucleotides not matched to a gene: 2. As DNA, the CDR3 is TGTGCCAGCAGCCCGGGACTAGCGGCCTACAATGAGCAGTTCTTC. This sequence encodes CASSPGLAAYNEQFF.

The chain combines TRBV2 with TRBJ2-5, with TRBD2 identical over 16 bases. The CDR3 is 16 residues long. The trim removed 4 bases at V and 5 bases at J, leaving 4 bases unmatched. Germline V gives CDR1 SNHLY, CDR2 FYNNEI. CDR3 in amino acids: CASSAGLAGGPETQYF. Here the CDR3 DNA reads TGTGCCAGCAGTGCGGGACTAGCGGGGGGGCCGGAGACCCAGTACTTC.

By sample fraction, this clone is large. The chain recombines TRBV5-6 with TRBJ1-2; D uncertain. CDR1 and CDR2 (germline): SGHDT, YYEEEE. Trimming stripped 4 bases from V and 8 bases from J, with 12 bases between. CDR3 length: 12 residues. The CDR3 nucleotides are TGTGCCAGCAGCGGAGGAGACGGGGGCTACACCTTC. It specifies CASSGGDGGYTF.